This is a list of T cell receptor beta chains from one sample in a study of regulatory T cells in long-lasting Graves disease. TCRdb processed the multiplex PCR reads anew with MiXCR; each CDR3 protein has one entry. This table has roughly 360,000 distinct CDR3 sequences, about 23% appearing once. Sequenced here: peripheral blood mononuclear cells (PBMCs), sampled when the disease was refractory, from a patient treated with antithyroid drugs. The receptors shown here come from a woman between 40 and 55 years old with Graves disease. The CDR3 runs from the conserved cysteine through the conserved F or W. D genes are given only for firm matches. Clone size, where shown, is once, few, many, or a class for clones that have expanded.

abundance	j_gene	d_gene	v_gene	CDR3nt	CDR3aa
-	TRBJ1-2	-	TRBV7-8	TGTGCCAGCAGCAAAGCCAGGGCCGCTACCAACTATGGCTACACCTTC	CASSKARAATNYGYTF
few	TRBJ2-2	TRBD2	TRBV20-1	TGCAGTGCTTCTCCCCTTGGGGGACTAGCGGGAGTATCCGGGGAGCTGTTTTTT	CSASPLGGLAGVSGELFF
-	TRBJ1-2	-	TRBV28	TGTGCCAGCAGTTTAGGTGGGATTGTTAACTATGGCTACACCTTC	CASSLGGIVNYGYTF
-	TRBJ1-2	-	TRBV19	TGTGCCAGTAGTAACTATGGCTACACCTTC	CASSNYGYTF
many	TRBJ2-5	-	TRBV7-2	TGTGCCAGCAGCTTAGTGGGGCTGCGGGAGACCCAGTACTTC	CASSLVGLRETQYF
many	TRBJ1-1	-	TRBV28	TGTGCCAGCAGTTCCAGGGAAGGGAGGTACACTGAAGCTTTCTTT	CASSSREGRYTEAFF
-	TRBJ2-7	-	TRBV2	TGTGCCAGCAGAGTACAACGATACGAGCAGTACTTC	CASRVQRYEQYF
many	TRBJ2-2	TRBD2	TRBV6-2/TRBV6-3	TGTGCCAGCAGTGAAGTTCTAGCGGCGAACACCGGGGAGCTGTTTTTT	CASSEVLAANTGELFF
few	TRBJ2-2	-	TRBV6-1	TGTGCCAGCAGATCCGGACCACCGGGCACCGGGGAGCTGTTTTTT	CASRSGPPGTGELFF
many	TRBJ1-1	TRBD1	TRBV28	TGTGCCAGCAACCGAGCAGGGGGCGCGGTGAACACTGAAGCTTTCTTT	CASNRAGGAVNTEAFF
many	TRBJ2-7	TRBD2	TRBV29-1	TGCAGCGTTGTGCCGGGACTAGGTCGCTACGAGCAGTACTTC	CSVVPGLGRYEQYF
-	TRBJ2-1	TRBD2	TRBV2	TGTGCCAGCCTCCGTACAGGGACTAGCAGACCAATGAAGCAGTTCTTC	CASLRTGTSRPMKQFF
many	TRBJ1-5	-	TRBV12-3/TRBV12-4	TGTGCCAGGACCGTAAAGGGGCAGGTCAATCAGCCCCAGCATTTT	CARTVKGQVNQPQHF
-	TRBJ2-2	-	TRBV20-1	TGCAGTGCTAGAGACTCCGGGACTTCGAACACCGGGGAGCTGTTTTTT	CSARDSGTSNTGELFF
few	TRBJ2-2	-	TRBV5-1	TGCGCCAGCAGCCGTGCCGACACCGGGGAGCTGTTTTTT	CASSRADTGELFF
-	TRBJ2-7	-	TRBV3-1	TGTGCCAGCAGCCAGAACCCCCGGACTGCACCCCGGCAATTC	CASSQNPRTAPRQF
many	TRBJ1-5	TRBD1	TRBV28	TGTGCCAGCAGTATTACAGGGGGCGGCAATCAGCCCCAGCATTTT	CASSITGGGNQPQHF
-	TRBJ2-3	-	TRBV29-1	TGCAGCGTTGTTGGGCGGGACCTCACAGATACGCAGTATTTT	CSVVGRDLTDTQYF
many	TRBJ2-4	-	TRBV28	TGTGCCAGCAGTTTATTGGGCGGTCCTGGGGCCAAAAACATTCAGTACTTC	CASSLLGGPGAKNIQYF
-	TRBJ1-1	-	TRBV30	TGTGCCTGGAGTGTGGGCCTAGGAAACACTGAAGCTTTCTTT	CAWSVGLGNTEAFF
many	TRBJ1-1	-	TRBV28	TGTGCCAGCAGTGAATCCTATATGATGAACACTGAAGCTTTCTTT	CASSESYMMNTEAFF
many	TRBJ2-2	-	TRBV7-6	TGTGCCAGCAGCTTAGCGCGGGGGCGGTCGAACACCGGGGAGCTGTTTTTT	CASSLARGRSNTGELFF
many	TRBJ1-5	-	TRBV7-2	TGTGCCAGCAGCTTACATTGGGAGGGTGGCAATCAGCCCCAGCATTTT	CASSLHWEGGNQPQHF
-	TRBJ2-7	-	TRBV30	TGTGCCTGGAGCGGACACCGGACTCCCCCAGGTTCTGGGCAGTACTTC	CAWSGHRTPPGSGQYF
many	TRBJ2-7	-	TRBV12-3/TRBV12-4	TGTGCCAGCAGTCTTAGCCCGCGCGAGCAGTACTTC	CASSLSPREQYF
many	TRBJ1-4	-	TRBV28	TGTGCCAGCACTCAAGTCGTCGCTAATGAAAAACTGTTTTTT	CASTQVVANEKLFF
-	TRBJ2-3	-	TRBV15	TGTGCCACCACCAAACATAGCACAGATACGCAGTATTTT	CATTKHSTDTQYF
few	TRBJ1-6	-	TRBV19	TGTGCCAGTAGTATGGATGGTTATAATTCACCCCTCCACTTT	CASSMDGYNSPLHF
many	TRBJ2-5	-	TRBV27	TGTGCCAGCAGTTTGTCCGCAGCTTTCCAAGAGACCCAGTACTTC	CASSLSAAFQETQYF
-	TRBJ2-7	-	TRBV28	TGTGCCAGCAGTTTGGACAGCTACGAGCGGTACTTC	CASSLDSYERYF
many	TRBJ1-1	-	TRBV19	TGTGCCAGCAGTTCTGGGACACAGAACACTGAAGCTTTCTTT	CASSSGTQNTEAFF
many	TRBJ2-2	TRBD2	TRBV12-3/TRBV12-4	TGTGCCAGCAGTCCCGAGGGACTAGCGGGAGTAGCCGGGGAGCTGTTTTTT	CASSPEGLAGVAGELFF
-	TRBJ2-2	-	TRBV9	TGTGCCAGCAGCGTAGCTGAGCGACCTCAAACCGGGGAGCTGTTTTTT	CASSVAERPQTGELFF
few	TRBJ2-7	-	TRBV30	TGTGCCTGGAGTAACAGGGTCCACGAGCAGTACTTC	CAWSNRVHEQYF
-	TRBJ1-6	TRBD1	TRBV13	TGTGCCAGCAGCCCGCTAGTTGCGACAGGGGATTCACCCCTCCACTTT	CASSPLVATGDSPLHF
few	TRBJ2-7	-	TRBV5-6	TGTGCCAGCAGCTTGGTTAGACTCCTGGGCGAGCAGTACTTC	CASSLVRLLGEQYF
many	TRBJ2-4	-	TRBV28	TGTGCCAGCAGTTTACCCGGGGACTTAGAGGCGTACTTC	CASSLPGDLEAYF
many	TRBJ1-3	-	TRBV28	TGTGCCAGCAGTTTGTGGGAGAACTCTGGAAACACCATATATTTT	CASSLWENSGNTIYF
few	TRBJ1-5	-	TRBV5-8	TGTGCCAGCGGTGAGGGAGGGGGGCCTTATCAGCCCCAGCATTTT	CASGEGGGPYQPQHF
-	TRBJ2-7	-	TRBV5-6	TGTGCCAGCAGCTCGACCGGCCCACAGTACTTC	CASSSTGPQYF
-	TRBJ1-2	TRBD1	TRBV6-2/TRBV6-3	TGTGCCAGCAGTCCAAAGACAGGGGAATCTTCTAACTATGGCTACACCTTC	CASSPKTGESSNYGYTF
once	TRBJ2-3	TRBD2	TRBV20-1	TGCAGTGCTAGGGGGCTAGCGGGAGGGTTCACAGATACGCAGTATTTT	CSARGLAGGFTDTQYF
many	TRBJ1-2	TRBD1	TRBV2	TGTGCCAGACAAGCGCTGGAAGGACAGGACTATGGCTACACCTTC	CARQALEGQDYGYTF
few	TRBJ1-6	-	TRBV12-3/TRBV12-4	TGTGCCAGCAGTTCACTAAGTTCACCCCTCCACTTT	CASSSLSSPLHF
many	TRBJ2-7	TRBD1	TRBV28	TGTGCCAGCAGTTTATGGACAGGGAGAGGCTCCTACGAGCAGTACTTC	CASSLWTGRGSYEQYF
many	TRBJ2-7	TRBD1	TRBV28	TGTGCCAGCAGTTTAAAAGGGACAGGGGGCTACGAGCAGTACTTC	CASSLKGTGGYEQYF
few	TRBJ2-2	-	TRBV5-1	TGCGCCAGCTTGGAGTCCACCGGGGAGCTGTTTTTT	CASLESTGELFF
many	TRBJ2-5	-	TRBV28	TGTGCCAGCTCCCCCCCACAAGAAGAGACCCAGTACTTC	CASSPPQEETQYF
-	TRBJ1-1	-	TRBV6-5	TGTGCCAGCAGTTACCTTTGGGGGAACACTGAAGCTTTCTTT	CASSYLWGNTEAFF
few	TRBJ2-5	-	TRBV25-1	TGTGCCAGCAGAAAGGACGGGCAAGAGACCCAGTACTTC	CASRKDGQETQYF
many	TRBJ2-5	TRBD2	TRBV2	TGTGCCAGCGGGGGACTAGCAGAGACCCAGTACTTC	CASGGLAETQYF
many	TRBJ1-1	-	TRBV12-3/TRBV12-4	TGTGCCAGCGGCTCCCAGATCGATTACCTGAACACTGAAGCTTTCTTT	CASGSQIDYLNTEAFF
few	TRBJ1-5	TRBD1	TRBV10-2	TGCGCCAGCGGTCCGGGACAGGACAATCAGCCCCAGCATTTT	CASGPGQDNQPQHF